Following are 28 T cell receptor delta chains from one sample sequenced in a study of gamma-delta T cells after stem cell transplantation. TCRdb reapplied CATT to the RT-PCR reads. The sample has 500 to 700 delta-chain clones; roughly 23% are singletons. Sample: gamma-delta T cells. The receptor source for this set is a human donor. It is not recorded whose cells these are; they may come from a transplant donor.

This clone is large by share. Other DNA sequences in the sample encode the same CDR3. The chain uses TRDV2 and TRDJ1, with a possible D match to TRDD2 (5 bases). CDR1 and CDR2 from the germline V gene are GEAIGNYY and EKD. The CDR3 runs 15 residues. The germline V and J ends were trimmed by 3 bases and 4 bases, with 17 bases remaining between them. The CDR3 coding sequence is TGTGCCTGTGACTCTCTTTCCTCCATCGGCGATAAACTCATCTTT. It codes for CACDSLSSIGDKLIF.

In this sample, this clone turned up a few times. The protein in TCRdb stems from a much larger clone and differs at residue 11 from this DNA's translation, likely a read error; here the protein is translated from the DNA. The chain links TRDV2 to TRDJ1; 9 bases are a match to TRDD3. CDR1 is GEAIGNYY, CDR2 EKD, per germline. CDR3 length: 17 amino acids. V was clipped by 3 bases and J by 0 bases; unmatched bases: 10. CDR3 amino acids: CACDVVTGGRDTDKLIF. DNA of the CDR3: TGTGCCTGTGACGTGGTCACTGGGGGACGTGACACCGATAAACTCATCTTT.

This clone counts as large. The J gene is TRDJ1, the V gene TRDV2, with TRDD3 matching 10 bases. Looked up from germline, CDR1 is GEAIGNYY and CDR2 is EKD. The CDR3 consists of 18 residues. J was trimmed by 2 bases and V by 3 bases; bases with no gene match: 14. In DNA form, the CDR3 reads TGTGCCTGTGACCTCATCGGAGGGGGATACGCTGTTACCGATAAACTCATCTTT. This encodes CACDLIGGGYAVTDKLIF.

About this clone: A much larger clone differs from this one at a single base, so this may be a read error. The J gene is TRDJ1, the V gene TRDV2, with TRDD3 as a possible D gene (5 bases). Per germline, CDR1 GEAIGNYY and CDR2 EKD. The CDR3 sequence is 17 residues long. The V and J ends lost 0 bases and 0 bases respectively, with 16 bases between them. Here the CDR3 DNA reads TGTGCCTGTGACACCGTGTCCGGGGAATACGACACCGATAAACTCATCTTT. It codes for CACDTVSGEYDTDKLIF.

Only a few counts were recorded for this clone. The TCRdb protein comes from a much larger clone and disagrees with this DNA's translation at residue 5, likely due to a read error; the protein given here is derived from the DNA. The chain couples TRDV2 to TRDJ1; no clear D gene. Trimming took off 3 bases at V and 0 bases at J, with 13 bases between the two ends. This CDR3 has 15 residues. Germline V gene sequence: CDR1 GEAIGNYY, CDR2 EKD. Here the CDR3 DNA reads TGTGCCTGTGACGCCGTTAGGTCGTACACCGATAAACTCATCTTT. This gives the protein CACDAVRSYTDKLIF.

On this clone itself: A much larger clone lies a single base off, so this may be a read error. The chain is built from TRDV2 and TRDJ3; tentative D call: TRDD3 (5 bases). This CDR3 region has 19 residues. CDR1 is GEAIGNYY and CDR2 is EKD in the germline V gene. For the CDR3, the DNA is TGTGCCTGTGACTCCCCTGGGACCCGAGGCTCCTGGGACACCCGACAGACGTTTTTC. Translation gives CACDSPGTRGSWDTRQTFF.

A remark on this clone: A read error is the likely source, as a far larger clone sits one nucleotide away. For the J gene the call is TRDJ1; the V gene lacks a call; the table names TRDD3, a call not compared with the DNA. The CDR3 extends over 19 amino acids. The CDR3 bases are TGTGCCTGTGACTTACTGGGGGGTATGCCCCCCCCACACACCGATAAACTCATCTTT. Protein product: CACDLLGGMPPPHTDKLIF.

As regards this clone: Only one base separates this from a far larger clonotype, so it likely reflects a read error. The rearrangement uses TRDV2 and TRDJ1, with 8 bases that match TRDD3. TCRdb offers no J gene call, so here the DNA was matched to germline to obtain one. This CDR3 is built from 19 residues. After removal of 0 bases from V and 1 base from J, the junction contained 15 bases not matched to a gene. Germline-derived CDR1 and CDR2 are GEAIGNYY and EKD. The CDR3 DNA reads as TGTGCCTGTGACACCGGTGAGGGGATACACAGAGTGGGCACCGATAAACTCATCTTT. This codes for CACDTGEGIHRVGTDKLIF.

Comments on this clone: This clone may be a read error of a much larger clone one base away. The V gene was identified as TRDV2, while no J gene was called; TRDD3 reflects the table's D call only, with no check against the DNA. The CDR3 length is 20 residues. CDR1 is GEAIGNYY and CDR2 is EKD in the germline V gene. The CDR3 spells CACDTGGSALGSWDTRQMIF. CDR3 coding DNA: TGTGCCTGTGACACCGGAGGGTCAGCCCTTGGCTCCTGGGACACCCGACAGATGATTTTC.

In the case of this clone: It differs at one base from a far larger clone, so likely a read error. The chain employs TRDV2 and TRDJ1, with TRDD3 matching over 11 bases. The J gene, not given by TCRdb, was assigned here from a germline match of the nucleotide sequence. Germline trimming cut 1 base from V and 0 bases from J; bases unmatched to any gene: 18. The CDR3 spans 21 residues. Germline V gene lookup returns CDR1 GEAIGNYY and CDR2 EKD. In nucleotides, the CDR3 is TGTGCCTGTGACACAGTTCCTACTTCTGGGGGATACCTTGCGTACACCGATAAACTCATCTTT. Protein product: CACDTVPTSGGYLAYTDKLIF.

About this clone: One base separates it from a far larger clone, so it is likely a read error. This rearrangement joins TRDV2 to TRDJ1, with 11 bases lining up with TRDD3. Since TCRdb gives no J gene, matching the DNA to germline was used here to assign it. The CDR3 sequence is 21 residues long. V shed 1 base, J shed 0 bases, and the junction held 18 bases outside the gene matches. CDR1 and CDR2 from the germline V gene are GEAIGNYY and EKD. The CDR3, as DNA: TGTGCCTGTGACACAGTTCCTACTTCTGGGGGATACCTGACGTACACCGATAAACTCATCTTT. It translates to CACDTVPTSGGYLTYTDKLIF.

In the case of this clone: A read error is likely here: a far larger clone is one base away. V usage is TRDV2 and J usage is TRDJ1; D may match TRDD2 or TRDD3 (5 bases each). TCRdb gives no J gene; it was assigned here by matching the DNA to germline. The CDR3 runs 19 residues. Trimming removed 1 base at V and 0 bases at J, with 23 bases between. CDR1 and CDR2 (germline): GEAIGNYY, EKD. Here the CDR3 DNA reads TGTGCCTGTGACACACTACCTACTAGGGGAGAAGAGTACACCGATAAACTCATCTTT. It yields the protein CACDTLPTRGEEYTDKLIF.

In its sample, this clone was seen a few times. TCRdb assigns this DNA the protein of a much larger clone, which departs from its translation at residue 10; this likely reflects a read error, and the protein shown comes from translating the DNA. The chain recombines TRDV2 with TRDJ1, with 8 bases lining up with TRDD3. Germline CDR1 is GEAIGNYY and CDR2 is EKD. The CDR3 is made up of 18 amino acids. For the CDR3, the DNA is TGTGCCTGTGACCCCCTCTTACTGGGGGGTACGCACACTGATAAACTCATCTTT. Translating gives CACDPLLLGGTHTDKLIF.

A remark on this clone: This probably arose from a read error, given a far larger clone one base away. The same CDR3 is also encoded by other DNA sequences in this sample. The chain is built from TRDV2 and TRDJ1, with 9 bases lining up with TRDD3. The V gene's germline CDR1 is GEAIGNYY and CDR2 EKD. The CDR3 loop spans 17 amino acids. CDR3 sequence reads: CACDTLGDKEYTDKLIF. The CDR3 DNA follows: TGTGCCTGTGACACTTTGGGGGATAAAGAGTACACAGATAAACTCATCTTT.

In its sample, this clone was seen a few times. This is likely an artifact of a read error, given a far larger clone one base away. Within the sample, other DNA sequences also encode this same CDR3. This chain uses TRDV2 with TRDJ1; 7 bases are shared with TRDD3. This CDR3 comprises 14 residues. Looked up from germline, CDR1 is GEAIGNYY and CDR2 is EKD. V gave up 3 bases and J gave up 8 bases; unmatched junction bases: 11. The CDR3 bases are TGTGCCTGTGACCCCATACGGGGGATTGAAAAACTCATCTTT. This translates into CACDPIRGIEKLIF.

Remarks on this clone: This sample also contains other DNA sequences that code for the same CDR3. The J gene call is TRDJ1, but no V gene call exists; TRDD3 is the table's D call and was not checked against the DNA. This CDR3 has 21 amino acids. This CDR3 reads CACDPLLLGDMPPPHTDKLIF. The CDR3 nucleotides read TGTGCCTGTGACCCACTCCTACTGGGGGATATGCCCCCCCCACACACCGATAAACTCATCTTT.

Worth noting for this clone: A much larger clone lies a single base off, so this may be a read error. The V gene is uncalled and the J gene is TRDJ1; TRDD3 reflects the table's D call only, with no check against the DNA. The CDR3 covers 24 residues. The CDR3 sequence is CACDTIPPTRQLGIRNSDTDKLIF. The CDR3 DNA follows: TGTGCCTGTGACACTATACCTCCTACTCGCCAGCTGGGGATACGCAACTCTGACACCGATAAGCTCATCTTT.

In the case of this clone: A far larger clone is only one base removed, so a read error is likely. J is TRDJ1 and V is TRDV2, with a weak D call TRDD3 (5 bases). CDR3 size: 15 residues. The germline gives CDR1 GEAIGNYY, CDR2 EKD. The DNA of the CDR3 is TGTGCCTGTGTCACCGTGGGGACATACACCGATAAACTCATCTTT. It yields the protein CACVTVGTYTDKLIF.

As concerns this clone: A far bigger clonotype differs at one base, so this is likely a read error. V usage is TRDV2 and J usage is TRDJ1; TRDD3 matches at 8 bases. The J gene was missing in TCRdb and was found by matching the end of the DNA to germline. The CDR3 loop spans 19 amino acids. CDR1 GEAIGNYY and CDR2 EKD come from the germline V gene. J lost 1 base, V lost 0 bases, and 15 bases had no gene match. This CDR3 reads CACDTVLLRDTAGTDKLIF. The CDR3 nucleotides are TGTGCCTGTGACACCGTTCTACTGAGGGATACGGCGGGCACCGATAAACTCATCTTT.

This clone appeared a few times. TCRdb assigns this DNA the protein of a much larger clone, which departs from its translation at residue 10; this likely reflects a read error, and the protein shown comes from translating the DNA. The CDR3 DNA is TGTGCCTGTGACACCGTGGGGACATACCCCGATAAACTCATCTTT. Translation: CACDTVGTYPDKLIF. J is TRDJ1 and V is TRDV2, with D possibly being TRDD3 (5 bases). Deletions cut 0 bases from V and 3 bases from J, with 13 bases between. The CDR3 is made up of 15 amino acids. Germline loops: CDR1 GEAIGNYY, CDR2 EKD.

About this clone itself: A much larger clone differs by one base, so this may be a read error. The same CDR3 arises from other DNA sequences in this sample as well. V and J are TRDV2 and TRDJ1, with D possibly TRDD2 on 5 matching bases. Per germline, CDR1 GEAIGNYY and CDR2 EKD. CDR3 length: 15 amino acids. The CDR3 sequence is CACDSLSSIGDKLIF. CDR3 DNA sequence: TGTGCCTGTGACTCTCTTTCCTCCATCGGCGATAAACTCATCTTC.

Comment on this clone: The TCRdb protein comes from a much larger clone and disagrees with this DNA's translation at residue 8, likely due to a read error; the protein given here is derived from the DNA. For the CDR3, the DNA is TGTGCCTGTGACCCTTTGACTGTGGGATACGGCACCGATAAACTCATCTTT. Protein product: CACDPLTVGYGTDKLIF. The rearrangement uses TRDV2 and TRDJ1; 8 bases are shared with TRDD3. CDR3 size: 17 residues. After removal of 3 bases from V and 1 base from J, the junction contained 12 bases not matched to a gene. Germline CDR1 GEAIGNYY, CDR2 EKD.

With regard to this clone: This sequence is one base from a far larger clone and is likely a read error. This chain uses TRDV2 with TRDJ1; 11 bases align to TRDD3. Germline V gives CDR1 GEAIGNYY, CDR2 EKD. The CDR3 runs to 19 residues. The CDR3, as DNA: TGTGCCCGTGACTTACTGGGGGATATGCCCCCCCCACACACCGATAAACTCATCTTT. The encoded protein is CARDLLGDMPPPHTDKLIF.

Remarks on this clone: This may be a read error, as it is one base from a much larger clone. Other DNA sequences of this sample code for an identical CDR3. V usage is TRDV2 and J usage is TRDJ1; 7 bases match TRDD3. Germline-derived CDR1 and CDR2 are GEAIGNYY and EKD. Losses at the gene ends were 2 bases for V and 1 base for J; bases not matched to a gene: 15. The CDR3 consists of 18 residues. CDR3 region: CACDNLVLGSGVTDKLIF. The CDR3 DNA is TGTGCCTGTGACAACCTCGTACTGGGGTCCGGGGTCACCGATAAACTCATCTTT.

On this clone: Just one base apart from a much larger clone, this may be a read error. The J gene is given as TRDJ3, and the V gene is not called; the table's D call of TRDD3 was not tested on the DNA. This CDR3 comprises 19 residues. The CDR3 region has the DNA TGTGCCTGTGACACCGGGGCCTCGGTGGGGTCCCGGGACACCCGACAGATGTTTTTC. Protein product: CACDTGASVGSRDTRQMFF.

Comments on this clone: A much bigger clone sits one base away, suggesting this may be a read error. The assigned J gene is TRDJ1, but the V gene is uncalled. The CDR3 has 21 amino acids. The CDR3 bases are TGTGCCTGTGACACCTTAGTCGGCGTTAATAAGCAGAATCCCAACACCGATAAATTCATCTTT. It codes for CACDTLVGVNKQNPNTDKFIF.

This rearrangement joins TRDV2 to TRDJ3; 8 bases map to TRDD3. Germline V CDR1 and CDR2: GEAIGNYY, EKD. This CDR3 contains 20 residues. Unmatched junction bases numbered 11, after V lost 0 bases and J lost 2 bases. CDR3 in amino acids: CACDTGWGTDSPWDTRQMFF. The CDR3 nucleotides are TGTGCCTGTGACACCGGCTGGGGGACAGACAGCCCCTGGGACACCCGACAGATGTTTTTC.

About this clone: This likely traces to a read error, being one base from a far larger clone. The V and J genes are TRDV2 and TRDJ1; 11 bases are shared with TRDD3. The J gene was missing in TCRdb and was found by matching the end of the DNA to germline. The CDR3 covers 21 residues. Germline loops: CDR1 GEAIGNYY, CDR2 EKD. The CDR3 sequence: CARDTVPTSGGYLAYTDKLIF. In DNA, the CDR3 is TGTGCCCGTGACACAGTTCCTACTTCTGGGGGATACCTGGCGTACACCGATAAACTCATCTTT.